This T cell receptor (beta chain) was sequenced during a study of T cell repertoires and HLA-DP antigens. As for the study in general: CD4+ T cells were cocultured with HeLa cells expressing HLA-DP. Pre-culture CD4+ samples used around 1,200 ng DNA versus around 220 ng for CD137+CD4+ sorts. Overall study results and limits: Total CD4+ responders were stimulated by HeLa antigen-presenting cells.

The junction had 8 bases not matched to a gene; V was cut back by 4 bases and J by 4 bases. The CDR3 totals 15 residues. From germline, CDR1 is SGHDT and CDR2 YYEEEE. The data were produced by immunoSEQ multiplex PCR, yet TCRdb's version contains in-frame clones alone and is incomplete. The data contain some 110,000 clones, 90% to 95% of them seen just once; the ten biggest clones take up about 0.25%. Turning to this clone: Its antigen remains unknown.

Material: CD4+ T cells from PBMCs. This TCR was sampled from a woman aged 18-29 years in good health and CMV-seronegative. V is TRBV5-6 and J is TRBJ1-3; 7 bases agree with TRBD1. The CDR3 region is CASSNRQGRGNTIYF. CDR3 DNA sequence: TGTGCCAGCAGCAACAGACAGGGTAGGGGAAACACCATATATTTT.